This paragraph reports one T cell receptor (beta chain). Germline CDR1 reads MNHEY; CDR2 reads SMNVEV (reference sequence). This CDR3 is 11 amino acids long. The germline V and J ends were trimmed by 10 bases and 4 bases, with 11 bases remaining between them. Profiled with immunoSEQ multiplex PCR; TCRdb holds only in-frame clones, not every one. The table has some 220,000 clones, 70% to 90% seen once; the top ten hold 4% to 4.5%. The sample comes from a study of blood T cell repertoires in COVID-19. For the study at large: Sites in the United States, Italy and Spain provided acute and convalescent COVID-19 samples. T cells, B-cell-depleted T cells, or PBMCs supplied cDNA or gDNA.

The TCR originated in a man in his fifties or sixties with acute or convalescent COVID-19. What was sequenced was peripheral blood. J is TRBJ2-7 and V is TRBV27; a possible D gene is TRBD1 (6 bases). The DNA of the CDR3 is TGTGCCATCGGACAGAATTACGAGCAGTACTTC. Encoded protein: CAIGQNYEQYF.